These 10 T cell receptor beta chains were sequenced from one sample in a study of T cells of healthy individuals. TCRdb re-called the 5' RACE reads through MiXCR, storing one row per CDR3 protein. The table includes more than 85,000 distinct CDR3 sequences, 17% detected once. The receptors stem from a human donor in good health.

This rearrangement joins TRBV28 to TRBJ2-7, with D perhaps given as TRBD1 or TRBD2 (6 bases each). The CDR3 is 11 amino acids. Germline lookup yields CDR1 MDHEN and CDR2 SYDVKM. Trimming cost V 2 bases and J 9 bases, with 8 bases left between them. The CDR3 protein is CASSLEGGQYF. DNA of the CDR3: TGTGCCAGCAGTTTAGAGGGGGGGCAGTACTTC.

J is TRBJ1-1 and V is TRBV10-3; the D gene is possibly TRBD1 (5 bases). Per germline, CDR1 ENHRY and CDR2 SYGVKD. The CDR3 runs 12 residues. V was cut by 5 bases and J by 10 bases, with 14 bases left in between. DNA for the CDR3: TGTGCCATCAGTCAAATGGGGGATGGAGCTTTCTTT. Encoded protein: CAISQMGDGAFF.

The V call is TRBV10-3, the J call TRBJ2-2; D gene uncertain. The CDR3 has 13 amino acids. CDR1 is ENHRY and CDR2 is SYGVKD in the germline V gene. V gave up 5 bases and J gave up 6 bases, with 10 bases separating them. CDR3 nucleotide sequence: TGTGCCATCAGTCCCTCCCGTCCCGGGGAGCTGTTTTTT. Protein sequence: CAISPSRPGELFF.

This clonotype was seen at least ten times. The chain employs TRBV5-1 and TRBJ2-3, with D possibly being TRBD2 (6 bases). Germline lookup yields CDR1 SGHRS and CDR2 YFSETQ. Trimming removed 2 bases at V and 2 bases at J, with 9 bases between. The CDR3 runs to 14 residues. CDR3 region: CASSFRDSTDTQYF. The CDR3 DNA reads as TGCGCCAGCAGCTTCCGGGACTCCACAGATACGCAGTATTTT.

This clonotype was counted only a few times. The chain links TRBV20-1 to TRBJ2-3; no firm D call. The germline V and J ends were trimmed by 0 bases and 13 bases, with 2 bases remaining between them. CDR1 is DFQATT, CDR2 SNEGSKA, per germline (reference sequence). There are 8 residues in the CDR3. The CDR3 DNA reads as TGCAGTGCTAGAGACGAGTATTTT. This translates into CSARDEYF.

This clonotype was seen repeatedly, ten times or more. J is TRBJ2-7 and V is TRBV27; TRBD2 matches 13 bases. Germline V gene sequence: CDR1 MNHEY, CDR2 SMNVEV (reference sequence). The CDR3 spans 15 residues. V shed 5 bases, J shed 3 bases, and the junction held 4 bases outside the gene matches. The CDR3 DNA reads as TGTGCCAGCAGTCCGGGACTAGCGGGACGCTACGAGCAGTACTTC. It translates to CASSPGLAGRYEQYF.

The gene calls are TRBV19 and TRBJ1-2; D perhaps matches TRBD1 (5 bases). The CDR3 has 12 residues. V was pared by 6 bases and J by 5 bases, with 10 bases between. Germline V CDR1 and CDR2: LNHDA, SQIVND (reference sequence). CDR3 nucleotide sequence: TGTGCCAGTAGGGGGACCGGTTATGGCTACACCTTC. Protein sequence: CASRGTGYGYTF. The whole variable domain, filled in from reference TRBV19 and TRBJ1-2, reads DGGITQSPKYLFRKEGQNVTLSCEQNLNHDAMYWYRQDPGQGLRLIYYSQIVNDFQKGDIAEGYSVSREKKESFPLTVTSAQKNPTAFYLCASRGTGYGYTFGSGTRLTVV.

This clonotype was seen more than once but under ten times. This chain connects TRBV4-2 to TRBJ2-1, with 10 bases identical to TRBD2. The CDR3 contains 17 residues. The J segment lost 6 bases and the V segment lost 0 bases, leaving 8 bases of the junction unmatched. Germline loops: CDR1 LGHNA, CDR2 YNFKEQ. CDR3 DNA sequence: TGTGCCAGCAGCCAAGATGGTCTCCTAGCGGGGGCCAATGAGCAGTTCTTC. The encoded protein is CASSQDGLLAGANEQFF.

Here the CDR3 DNA reads TGCGCCAGCAGCCAAGGGCCGGATAAGGGAGATACGCAGTATTTT. Translation gives CASSQGPDKGDTQYF. J is TRBJ2-3 and V is TRBV4-3; D uncertain. The CDR3 spans 15 residues. Per germline, CDR1 LGHNA and CDR2 YSLEER. Trimming shortened V by 1 base and J by 5 bases, and 13 bases separated the two germline ends.

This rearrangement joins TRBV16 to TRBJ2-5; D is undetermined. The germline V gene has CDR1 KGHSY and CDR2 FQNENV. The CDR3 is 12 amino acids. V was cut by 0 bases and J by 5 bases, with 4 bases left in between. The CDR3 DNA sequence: TGTGCCAGCAGCCAATCGCGGGAGACCCAGTACTTC. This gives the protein CASSQSRETQYF.